The 2 T cell receptor beta chains below come from one sample, sequenced in a study of beta chain features in type 1 diabetes. Investigators reverse transcribed all isolated RNA, so they sequenced expressed TCRB transcripts. Generated by immunoSEQ multiplex PCR, the TCRdb table keeps only in-frame clones and is missing some. This sample has 350,000 to 400,000 clones, with approximately 16% found just once. Sequencing was performed on naive CD4+ T cells from blood. The receptors originated from a woman in her late teens or twenties in good health.

This chain links TRBV7-3 with TRBJ1-1; 7 bases align to TRBD1. V lost 6 bases and J lost 8; bases outside the gene matches: 12. In germline, CDR1 is SGHTA, CDR2 FQGTGA. This CDR3 has 14 amino acids. The CDR3 loop is CASRLRDSSPEAFF. As DNA, the CDR3 is TGTGCCAGCAGGCTACGGGACAGCAGCCCAGAAGCTTTCTTT.

The chain links TRBV15 to TRBJ2-5; no definite D call. The V and J ends lost 0 bases and 1 base respectively, with 6 bases between them. Germline CDR1 reads LNHNV; CDR2 reads YYDKDF (reference sequence). The CDR3 extends over 14 amino acids. The CDR3: CATSRDTSQETQYF. The CDR3 DNA sequence: TGTGCCACCAGCAGAGATACGAGCCAAGAGACCCAGTACTTC.